These T cell receptor beta chains were read from a single sample in a study of shared clonotypes between healthy human individuals. The repertoire was sequenced with immunoSEQ multiplex PCR; TCRdb's copy has only in-frame clones and lacks some. The data show around 430,000 clones, roughly 83% seen once. The sequencing input was PBMCs. Source of these receptors: a middle-aged woman in good health. Some clones in this sample may be carry-over from other donors' samples. Each CDR3 is given with its conserved first and last residue. The D gene is left open where the match is weak. Where a row states a size, it is once, few, many or the class of an expanded clone; other rows omit it.

J: TRBJ1-1; size: .; V: TRBV5-4; D: .; DNA: TGTGCCAGCAGCCATAATATAGGGCAGGGCAGCACTGAAGCTTTCTTT; CDR3: CASSHNIGQGSTEAFF
J: TRBJ1-2; size: .; V: TRBV19; D: .; DNA: TGTGCCAGTAGTGGACGGACAGCCTATGGCTACACCTTC; CDR3: CASSGRTAYGYTF
J: TRBJ1-1; size: .; V: TRBV7-6; D: .; DNA: TGTGCCAGCAGCCCTCCCCAGTTACGAGGGGATGAAGCTTTCTTT; CDR3: CASSPPQLRGDEAFF
J: TRBJ1-1; size: .; V: TRBV2; D: .; DNA: TGTGCCAGCAGTGACGGTCCGGGGCGTAGGACTGAAGCTTTCTTT; CDR3: CASSDGPGRRTEAFF
J: TRBJ2-1; size: .; V: TRBV18; D: TRBD2; DNA: TGTGCCAGCTCACGCTCTCCGGGACTAGGCTCCTACAATGAGCAGTTCTTC; CDR3: CASSRSPGLGSYNEQFF
J: TRBJ1-2; size: few; V: TRBV2; D: .; DNA: TGTGCCAGCAACTCAGGGGCAAACTATGGCTACACCTTC; CDR3: CASNSGANYGYTF
J: TRBJ1-3; size: .; V: TRBV14; D: .; DNA: TGTGCCAGCAGCCAGGGTGGGGCCACCTCTGGAAACACCATATATTTT; CDR3: CASSQGGATSGNTIYF
J: TRBJ1-2; size: .; V: TRBV28; D: .; DNA: TGTGCCAGCAGTTTAGTAGGAGCTAACTATGGCTACACCTTC; CDR3: CASSLVGANYGYTF
J: TRBJ1-1; size: .; V: TRBV6-1; D: TRBD1; DNA: TGTGCCAGCAGTGGACAGGGGGTTGTTACTGAAGCTTTCTTT; CDR3: CASSGQGVVTEAFF
J: TRBJ1-1; size: few; V: TRBV5-1; D: TRBD1; DNA: TGCGCCAGCAGCTTGACAGGACAGGGGAACACTGAAGCTTTCTTT; CDR3: CASSLTGQGNTEAFF
J: TRBJ1-3; size: .; V: TRBV15; D: .; DNA: TGTGCCACCACCCTGGGGGTTTCTGGAAACACCATATATTTT; CDR3: CATTLGVSGNTIYF
J: TRBJ2-1; size: .; V: TRBV18; D: .; DNA: TGTGCCAGCTCACAGGGGTGGAATGAGCAGTTCTTC; CDR3: CASSQGWNEQFF
J: TRBJ1-3; size: .; V: TRBV27; D: TRBD1; DNA: TGTGCCAGCAGCTCTTCAAACAGGGGAGGTGGAAACACCATATATTTT; CDR3: CASSSSNRGGGNTIYF
J: TRBJ2-2; size: .; V: TRBV11-3; D: TRBD2; DNA: TGTGCCAGCAGCTTCGTAGCGGGACGGGCCGGGGAGCTGTTTTTT; CDR3: CASSFVAGRAGELFF
J: TRBJ2-5; size: .; V: TRBV4-1; D: .; DNA: TGCGCCAGCAGCCAATGGGGCAGGGAGACCCAGTACTTC; CDR3: CASSQWGRETQYF
J: TRBJ2-7; size: .; V: TRBV18; D: TRBD2; DNA: TGTGCCAGCTCATTAGCGGGCCCAGTGAGGGAGCAGTACTTC; CDR3: CASSLAGPVREQYF
J: TRBJ2-7; size: .; V: TRBV7-8; D: .; DNA: TGTGCCAGCAGCTTAGCACAGAACCCCTACGAGCAGTACTTC; CDR3: CASSLAQNPYEQYF
J: TRBJ2-1; size: .; V: TRBV10-3; D: .; DNA: TGTGCCATCAGTCCAGAGCCCGGGACCCGGAATGAGCAGTTCTTC; CDR3: CAISPEPGTRNEQFF
J: TRBJ2-1; size: .; V: TRBV6-5; D: .; DNA: TGTGCCAGCAGTTACAGCAGGGTTAGCAATGAGCAGTTCTTC; CDR3: CASSYSRVSNEQFF
J: TRBJ2-1; size: .; V: TRBV11-3; D: TRBD1; DNA: TGTGCCAGCAGCTTCAACAGGGGCAGAGAGTGGTCCTACAATGAGCAGTTCTTC; CDR3: CASSFNRGREWSYNEQFF
J: TRBJ2-2; size: .; V: TRBV19; D: .; DNA: TGTGCCAGTAGTAGGGGGCCCGGGGAGCTGTTTTTT; CDR3: CASSRGPGELFF
J: TRBJ2-1; size: .; V: TRBV18; D: TRBD2; DNA: TGTGCCAGCTCACCATTGGGAGCGGGAGGGCCGAATGAGCAGTTCTTC; CDR3: CASSPLGAGGPNEQFF
J: TRBJ2-6; size: .; V: TRBV15; D: .; DNA: TGTGCCACCGCCCGCTCTGGGGCCAACGTCCTGACTTTC; CDR3: CATARSGANVLTF
J: TRBJ2-5; size: once; V: TRBV5-4; D: TRBD1; DNA: TGTGCCAGCAGCACGGGAGGGGGGACAGGGGGCGCAGAGACCCAGTACTTC; CDR3: CASSTGGGTGGAETQYF
J: TRBJ1-2; size: .; V: TRBV10-2; D: .; DNA: TGCGCCAGCAGTGAGTGGGGGGACTATGGCTACACCTTC; CDR3: CASSEWGDYGYTF
J: TRBJ2-1; size: .; V: TRBV12-5; D: TRBD2; DNA: TGTGCTAGTGGTTTGGGACTAGCGGGAGTCAAGGGGGATGAGCAGTTCTTC; CDR3: CASGLGLAGVKGDEQFF
J: TRBJ2-7; size: .; V: TRBV7-8; D: .; DNA: TGTGCCAGCAACGGGGGGCTTGGGTACGAGCAGTACTTC; CDR3: CASNGGLGYEQYF
J: TRBJ2-3; size: once; V: TRBV19; D: TRBD1; DNA: TGTGCCAGTAGTAGTGGGTGGACAGGAGCAGATACGCAGTATTTT; CDR3: CASSSGWTGADTQYF
J: TRBJ2-1; size: .; V: TRBV20-1; D: .; DNA: TGCAGTGCTGTGGGAGATATTGAGCAGTTCTTC; CDR3: CSAVGDIEQFF
J: TRBJ1-1; size: few; V: TRBV29-1; D: .; DNA: TGCAGCGTTGATTCGGGGGGGCCTGAAGCTTTCTTT; CDR3: CSVDSGGPEAFF
J: TRBJ2-1; size: .; V: TRBV7-9; D: .; DNA: TGTGCCAGCAGCTTATACGCCCGGGGTAATGAGCAGTTCTTC; CDR3: CASSLYARGNEQFF
J: TRBJ1-3; size: .; V: TRBV6-6; D: .; DNA: TGTGCCAGCAGTTACGAAGGTTCACCTGGAAACACCATATATTTT; CDR3: CASSYEGSPGNTIYF
J: TRBJ2-6; size: .; V: TRBV30; D: .; DNA: TGTGCCTGGGGGGACGGTAACCCGTGGGCCAACGTCCTGACTTTC; CDR3: CAWGDGNPWANVLTF
J: TRBJ1-5; size: .; V: TRBV28; D: .; DNA: TGTGCCAGCAACAGACAGGTGGAGAGCAATCAGCCCCAGCATTTT; CDR3: CASNRQVESNQPQHF
J: TRBJ1-2; size: .; V: TRBV29-1; D: .; DNA: TGCAGCGTTGAAGACGGGACAAGAAGCTACACCTTC; CDR3: CSVEDGTRSYTF
J: TRBJ2-1; size: .; V: TRBV7-3; D: .; DNA: TGTGCCAGCAACCAAGGATGGGAGACTGAGCAGTTCTTC; CDR3: CASNQGWETEQFF
J: TRBJ2-3; size: .; V: TRBV9; D: TRBD2; DNA: TGTGCCAGCAGCGTAGTTGGCGGGAGGGCCGCTGGCACAGATACGCAGTATTTT; CDR3: CASSVVGGRAAGTDTQYF
J: TRBJ2-1; size: .; V: TRBV9; D: TRBD2; DNA: TGTGCCAGCAGCGTAGTAGGGACTAGCGGATACAATGAGCAGTTCTTC; CDR3: CASSVVGTSGYNEQFF